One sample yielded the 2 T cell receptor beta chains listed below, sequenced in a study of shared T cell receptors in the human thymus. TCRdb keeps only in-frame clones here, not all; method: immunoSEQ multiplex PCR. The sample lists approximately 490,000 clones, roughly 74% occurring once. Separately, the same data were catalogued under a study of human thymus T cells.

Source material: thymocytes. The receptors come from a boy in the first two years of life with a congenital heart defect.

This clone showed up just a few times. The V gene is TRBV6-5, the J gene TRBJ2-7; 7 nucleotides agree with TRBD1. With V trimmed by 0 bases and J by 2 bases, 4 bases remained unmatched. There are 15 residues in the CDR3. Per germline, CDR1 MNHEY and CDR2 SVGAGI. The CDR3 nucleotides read TGTGCCAGCAGTTACTCGCGGACAGGCGCCTACGAGCAGTACTTC. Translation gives CASSYSRTGAYEQYF.

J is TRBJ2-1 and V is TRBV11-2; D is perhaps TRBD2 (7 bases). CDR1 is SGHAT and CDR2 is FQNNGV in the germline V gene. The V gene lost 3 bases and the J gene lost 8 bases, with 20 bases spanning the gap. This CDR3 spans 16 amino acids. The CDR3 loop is CASSFGGGDGTYEQFF. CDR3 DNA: TGTGCCAGCAGCTTTGGGGGAGGGGACGGGACATATGAGCAGTTCTTC.